A single sample is the source of the 31 T cell receptor beta chains below, sequenced in a study of cytomegalovirus exposure and HLA in healthy donors. The protocol was immunoSEQ multiplex PCR, while the TCRdb copy is restricted to in-frame clones and leaves out a portion. The sample gives some 170,000 clones, around nine tenths of which show up once; less than 3% is in the top ten. Sequenced sample: PBMCs. These receptors were obtained from a man aged 18 to 29 in good health and CMV-seropositive.

The V call is TRBV19, the J call TRBJ2-1; possibly TRBD1 for D (7 bases). Trimming left V 3 bases short and J 6 bases short, with 15 bases between. The V gene's germline CDR1 is LNHDA and CDR2 SQIVND (reference sequence). This CDR3 is 15 amino acids long. For the CDR3, the DNA is TGTGCCAGTAGTATCGTGACAGGGAGGTCCAATGAGCAGTTCTTC. It translates to CASSIVTGRSNEQFF. The full variable domain, its missing parts supplied by reference TRBV19 and TRBJ2-1, is DGGITQSPKYLFRKEGQNVTLSCEQNLNHDAMYWYRQDPGQGLRLIYYSQIVNDFQKGDIAEGYSVSREKKESFPLTVTSAQKNPTAFYLCASSIVTGRSNEQFFGPGTRLTVL.

The chain uses TRBV2 and TRBJ2-5; the match to TRBD1 covers 9 bases. This CDR3 region has 15 residues. CDR1 SNHLY and CDR2 FYNNEI come from the germline V gene. After removal of 4 bases from V and 4 bases from J, the junction contained 7 bases not matched to a gene. The CDR3 sequence is CASSGVGQGSETQYF. In DNA form, the CDR3 reads TGTGCCAGCAGTGGAGTCGGACAGGGGTCAGAGACCCAGTACTTC.

V and J are TRBV2 and TRBJ1-2; D not certain. Trimming pared 3 bases from V and 8 bases from J, leaving 13 bases between. CDR1 and CDR2 (germline): SNHLY, FYNNEI. CDR3 length: 13 residues. The CDR3 DNA reads as TGTGCCAGCAGTGAGTACGGAGAAGGAGGCTACACCTTC. It translates to CASSEYGEGGYTF.

This clone was counted once. The J gene is TRBJ2-1, the V gene TRBV5-1; 13 bases are a match to TRBD2. The germline CDR1 and CDR2 sequences are SGHRS and YFSETQ. This CDR3 is built from 14 residues. With 7 bases clipped from V and 5 bases from J, the junction kept 3 bases outside the gene matches. In DNA, the CDR3 is TGCGCCAGCGGGACTAGCGGGGCCCACAATGAGCAGTTCTTC. The encoded protein is CASGTSGAHNEQFF. Full variable domain (rest looked up from reference TRBV5-1 and TRBJ2-1): KAGVTQTPRYLIKTRGQQVTLSCSPISGHRSVSWYQQTPGQGLQFLFEYFSETQRNKGNFPGRFSGRQFSNSRSEMNVSTLELGDSALYLCASGTSGAHNEQFFGPGTRLTVL.

V usage is TRBV11-2 and J usage is TRBJ1-5; no clear D gene. Germline V gene sequence: CDR1 SGHAT, CDR2 FQNNGV. The CDR3 is 15 residues long. V was clipped by 3 bases and J by 6 bases, with 15 bases between them. The CDR3 nucleotides read TGTGCCAGCAGCTTGACCGGCCCGGGAGGTCAGCCCCAGCATTTT. It specifies CASSLTGPGGQPQHF. Based on the CDR3 plus reference TRBV11-2 and TRBJ1-5, the full variable domain is EAGVAQSPRYKIIEKRQSVAFWCNPISGHATLYWYQQILGQGPKLLIQFQNNGVVDDSQLPKDRFSAERLKGVDSTLKIQPAKLEDSAVYLCASSLTGPGGQPQHFGDGTRLSIL.

This clone has just one count. The rearrangement links TRBV27 to TRBJ2-3; TRBD2 matches at 11 bases. CDR3 length: 14 amino acids. Per the germline V gene, CDR1 is MNHEY and CDR2 is SMNVEV (reference sequence). J lost 4 bases, V lost 7 bases, and 4 bases had no gene match. The DNA for the CDR3 is TGTGCCAGCACAAATAGCGGGAGGGCAGATACGCAGTATTTT. Translating gives CASTNSGRADTQYF.

The genes are TRBV9 and TRBJ1-1; weak D call: TRBD1 (5 bases). V gave up 4 bases and J gave up 1 base, with 17 bases separating them. In germline, CDR1 is SGDLS, CDR2 YYNGEE. This CDR3 has 16 residues. The CDR3 nucleotides are TGTGCCAGCAGCCTATCGGCGGGGGTAAAGAACACTGAAGCTTTCTTT. Protein product: CASSLSAGVKNTEAFF. The full variable domain, in which reference TRBV9 and TRBJ1-1 provide the parts outside the CDR3, is DSGVTQTPKHLITATGQRVTLRCSPRSGDLSVYWYQQSLDQGLQFLIQYYNGEERAKGNILERFSAQQFPDLHSELNLSSLELGDSALYFCASSLSAGVKNTEAFFGQGTRLTVV.

This clone was seen a few times. The chain is built from TRBV19 and TRBJ2-3; 8 bases are shared with TRBD2. Germline-derived CDR1 and CDR2 are LNHDA and SQIVND (reference sequence). The length of the CDR3 is 16 residues. Trimming cost V 5 bases and J 0 bases; bases outside gene matches: 7. CDR3 sequence: CASSLGLAISTDTQYF. CDR3 coding DNA: TGTGCCAGTAGTCTTGGACTAGCTATTAGCACAGATACGCAGTATTTT.

The table lists this clone with a count of one. The CDR3 here is CASSLTGGRIFQPQHF. The CDR3 coding sequence is TGTGCCAGCAGCTTGACAGGGGGCAGGATTTTTCAGCCCCAGCATTTT. The genes are TRBV5-8 and TRBJ1-5; 9 positions match TRBD1. Unmatched junction bases numbered 8, after V lost 1 base and J lost 6 bases. This CDR3 region has 16 residues. CDR1 and CDR2 from the germline V gene are SGHTS and YDEGEE.

The chain recombines TRBV5-4 with TRBJ1-1, with D perhaps matching TRBD1 (5 bases). The V and J ends lost 1 base and 3 bases respectively, with 10 bases between them. The CDR3 spans 14 residues. Germline values: CDR1 SGHNT, CDR2 YYREEE (reference sequence). The CDR3 here is CASSLRGSDTEAFF. DNA of the CDR3: TGTGCCAGCAGCTTGCGGGGGTCGGACACTGAAGCTTTCTTT.

This sequence joins TRBV4-3 and TRBJ2-1; 11 bases match TRBD1. Trimming removed 3 bases from V and 8 bases from J; junction bases left unmatched: 6. The CDR3 runs 15 residues. Germline CDR1 is LGHNA and CDR2 is YSLEER. The CDR3 DNA is TGCGCCAGCAGCCAGGGACAGGGGGGTGGGTATGAGCAGTTCTTC. Amino acid sequence: CASSQGQGGGYEQFF.

This rearrangement joins TRBV5-1 to TRBJ2-1; 10 nucleotides agree with TRBD2. Germline V gene sequence: CDR1 SGHRS, CDR2 YFSETQ. The CDR3 has 17 amino acids. With 1 base clipped from V and 0 bases from J, the junction kept 4 bases outside the gene matches. DNA for the CDR3: TGCGCCAGCAGCTTGTTAGCTAGCGGGAGCTCCTACAATGAGCAGTTCTTC. Amino acids: CASSLLASGSSYNEQFF.

This rearrangement joins TRBV25-1 to TRBJ2-1; 10 bases line up with TRBD2. There are 17 residues in the CDR3. Germline V gene sequence: CDR1 MGHDK, CDR2 SYGVNS. V lost 4 bases and J lost 3; bases outside the gene matches: 9. CDR3 nucleotides: TGTGCCAGCAGTGGGAATCTAGCGGGAGTGTTCTACAATGAGCAGTTCTTC. This encodes CASSGNLAGVFYNEQFF.

V gene TRBV5-6 combines with J gene TRBJ1-2; 9 bases map to TRBD1. Germline lookup yields CDR1 SGHDT and CDR2 YYEEEE. Trimming removed 8 bases from V and 5 bases from J; junction bases left unmatched: 4. The CDR3 consists of 12 residues. This CDR3 is CASKTGGYGYTF. The CDR3 DNA reads TGTGCCAGTAAGACAGGGGGATATGGCTACACCTTC.

The genes are TRBV4-3 and TRBJ2-3, with a weak D call TRBD2 (7 bases). The CDR3 runs to 17 residues. Germline V gene data show CDR1 as LGHNA and CDR2 as YSLEER. V gave up 0 bases and J gave up 0 bases, with 13 bases separating them. CDR3 protein: CASSQDGRGASTDTQYF. CDR3 nucleotide sequence: TGCGCCAGCAGCCAAGACGGTCGGGGGGCGAGCACAGATACGCAGTATTTT.

The V call is TRBV7-8, the J call TRBJ1-2; D might be TRBD1 (5 bases). V was pared by 3 bases and J by 8 bases, with 16 bases between. CDR1 is SGHVS, CDR2 FQNEAQ, per germline. The CDR3 has 14 amino acids. CDR3 in DNA: TGTGCCAGCAGCTTCTATGTTCTCGGGGGAGGCTACACCTTC. Its protein product is CASSFYVLGGGYTF.

This clone was picked up a small number of times. The chain recombines TRBV30 with TRBJ1-6, with TRBD1 identical over 7 bases. Germline CDR1 reads GTSNPN; CDR2 reads SVGIG (reference sequence). Trimming took 2 bases from V and 7 from J; bases not matched to a gene: 5. CDR3 length: 14 residues. The CDR3: CAWSRGGWNSPLHF. CDR3 DNA: TGTGCCTGGAGTCGAGGGGGCTGGAATTCACCCCTCCACTTT.

The V and J genes are TRBV6-1 and TRBJ1-2; 7 bases line up with TRBD1. CDR1 and CDR2 from the germline V gene are MNHNS and SASEGT. CDR3 length: 14 amino acids. V lost 4 bases, J lost 4 bases, and 6 bases stayed unmatched. The CDR3 here is CASSATTGIYGYTF. The CDR3 nucleotides read TGTGCCAGCAGTGCCACGACAGGGATCTATGGCTACACCTTC.

The rearrangement links TRBV19 to TRBJ2-7, with 8 bases fitting TRBD2. The CDR3 totals 13 residues. The V gene end was trimmed by 7 bases and the J gene end by 6 bases; junction bases not matched to a gene: 8. The germline V gene has CDR1 LNHDA and CDR2 SQIVND (reference sequence). CDR3 bases: TGTGCCAGTACCCCAGCGGGAGTGGGCGAGCAGTACTTC. This codes for CASTPAGVGEQYF. The full variable domain, with the rest looked up from reference TRBV19 and TRBJ2-7, is DGGITQSPKYLFRKEGQNVTLSCEQNLNHDAMYWYRQDPGQGLRLIYYSQIVNDFQKGDIAEGYSVSREKKESFPLTVTSAQKNPTAFYLCASTPAGVGEQYFGPGTRLTVT.

The chain joins TRBV15 to TRBJ1-5; 8 bases are shared with TRBD1. Germline CDR1 LNHNV, CDR2 YYDKDF (reference sequence). This CDR3 contains 14 residues. V shed 8 bases, J shed 4 bases, and the junction held 7 bases outside the gene matches. CDR3 coding DNA: TGTGCCACCTCCCCCGACAGGGGAAATCAGCCCCAGCATTTT. Its translation: CATSPDRGNQPQHF.

The chain employs TRBV9 and TRBJ2-2, with D possibly matching TRBD1 (6 bases). This CDR3 region has 19 residues. Germline loops: CDR1 SGDLS, CDR2 YYNGEE. V was cut by 0 bases and J by 0 bases, with 18 bases left in between. The CDR3 reads CASSVGGGIWAPNTGELFF. CDR3 nucleotide sequence: TGTGCCAGCAGCGTAGGAGGGGGTATTTGGGCTCCGAACACCGGGGAGCTGTTTTTT.

The chain recombines TRBV4-3 with TRBJ2-7, with 8 nucleotides matching TRBD1. V lost 0 bases and J lost 4; bases outside the gene matches: 8. Germline V lookup: CDR1 LGHNA, CDR2 YSLEER. There are 16 residues in the CDR3. In nucleotides, the CDR3 is TGCGCCAGCAGCCAAGAAGCAGGGGGCCTTGGTTACGAGCAGTACTTC. Translating gives CASSQEAGGLGYEQYF.

V is TRBV28 and J is TRBJ1-5, with D possibly TRBD1 on 6 matching bases. From germline, CDR1 is MDHEN and CDR2 SYDVKM. Trimming left V 7 bases short and J 7 bases short, with 20 bases between. The CDR3 extends over 15 amino acids. CDR3 in amino acids: CASNTPQGIRQPQHF. In nucleotides, the CDR3 is TGTGCCAGCAACACACCACAGGGAATTAGGCAGCCCCAGCATTTT.

The V gene is TRBV7-2, the J gene TRBJ2-7, with TRBD1 as a possible D gene (5 bases). V shed 3 bases and J shed 5 bases, with 14 bases lying between them. The V gene's germline CDR1 is SGHTA and CDR2 FQGNSA. The CDR3 has 14 residues. CDR3 loop: CASSLRWGGDEQYF. CDR3 sequence (DNA): TGTGCCAGCAGCTTGAGGTGGGGCGGAGACGAGCAGTACTTC.

The CDR3 sequence: CASRTRTDTQYF. The CDR3, as DNA: TGTGCCAGCCGGACTCGCACAGATACGCAGTATTTT. The V call is TRBV2, the J call TRBJ2-3; D possibly corresponds to TRBD2 (5 bases). Trimming removed 8 bases at V and 1 base at J, with 7 bases between. Germline V gene data show CDR1 as SNHLY and CDR2 as FYNNEI. CDR3 length: 12 amino acids.

A few counts support this clone. This sequence joins TRBV6-6 and TRBJ2-7; D is perhaps TRBD2 (5 bases). CDR1 MNHNY and CDR2 SVGAGI come from the germline V gene (reference sequence). V lost 8 bases, J lost 2 bases, and 13 bases lay in between. This CDR3 is 13 amino acids long. CDR3 sequence: CASRSGSTYEQYF. The CDR3 DNA reads TGTGCCAGCCGGAGCGGCAGTACCTACGAGCAGTACTTC.

The chain carries TRBV6-1 and TRBJ1-2; TRBD1 matches 10 bases. CDR1 is MNHNS, CDR2 SASEGT, per germline. Unmatched junction bases numbered 8, after V lost 3 bases and J lost 4 bases. The CDR3 has 16 residues. The CDR3 spells CASSDNDRGLAYGYTF. The CDR3 DNA follows: TGTGCCAGCAGTGATAACGACAGGGGGCTTGCCTATGGCTACACCTTC.

This clone was seen a few times. The rearrangement joins TRBV28 to TRBJ1-2; weak D call: TRBD1 (6 bases). V lost 6 bases to trimming and J lost 6 bases, with 17 bases between them. CDR3 length equals 14 residues. Per the germline V gene, CDR1 is MDHEN and CDR2 is SYDVKM. CDR3 nucleotides: TGTGCCAGCAGGTTTACAGGGAACGATCATGGCTACACCTTC. It translates to CASRFTGNDHGYTF.

The chain uses TRBV7-2 and TRBJ1-2; no clear D gene. Germline V gene data show CDR1 as SGHTA and CDR2 as FQGNSA. The CDR3 has 13 residues. V was cut by 6 bases and J by 8 bases, with 16 bases left in between. The CDR3 region has the DNA TGTGCCAGCAGTAGACGTGGAATGAGGGGCTACACCTTC. This translates into CASSRRGMRGYTF. The full variable domain, its missing parts supplied by reference TRBV7-2 and TRBJ1-2, is GAGVSQSPSNKVTEKGKDVELRCDPISGHTALYWYRQSLGQGLEFLIYFQGNSAPDKSGLPSDRFSAERTGGSVSTLTIQRTQQEDSAVYLCASSRRGMRGYTFGSGTRLTVV.

The chain joins TRBV5-1 to TRBJ2-7, with 9 bases identical to TRBD2. The junction had 11 bases not matched to a gene; V was cut back by 4 bases and J by 6 bases. Looked up from germline, CDR1 is SGHRS and CDR2 is YFSETQ. The CDR3 is made up of 15 amino acids. CDR3 DNA: TGCGCCAGCAGCCTCCGACTAGCGGCAACACTCGAGCAGTACTTC. This gives the protein CASSLRLAATLEQYF.

This chain uses TRBV7-6 with TRBJ2-7; D ambiguous. V lost 0 bases, J lost 0 bases, and 3 bases lay in between. Germline V gene lookup returns CDR1 SGHVS and CDR2 FNYEAQ. CDR3 length equals 13 residues. CDR3 DNA sequence: TGTGCCAGCAGCTTAGCGAGCTCCTACGAGCAGTACTTC. Its protein product is CASSLASSYEQYF.